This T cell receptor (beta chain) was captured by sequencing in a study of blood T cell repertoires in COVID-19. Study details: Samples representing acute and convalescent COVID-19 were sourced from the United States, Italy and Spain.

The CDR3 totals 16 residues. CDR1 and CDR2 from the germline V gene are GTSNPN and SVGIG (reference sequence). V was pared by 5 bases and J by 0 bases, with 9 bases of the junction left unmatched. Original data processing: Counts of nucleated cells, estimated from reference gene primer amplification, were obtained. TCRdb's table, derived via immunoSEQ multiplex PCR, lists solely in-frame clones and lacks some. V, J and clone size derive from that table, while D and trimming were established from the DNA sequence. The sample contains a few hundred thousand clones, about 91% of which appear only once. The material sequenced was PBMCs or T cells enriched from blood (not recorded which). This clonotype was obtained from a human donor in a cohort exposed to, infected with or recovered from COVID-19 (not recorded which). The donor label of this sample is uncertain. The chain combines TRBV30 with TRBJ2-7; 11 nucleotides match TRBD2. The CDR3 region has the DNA TGTGCCTGGTCGGGGGCTAGCGGGGGGAGCTCCTACGAGCAGTACTTC. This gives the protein CAWSGASGGSSYEQYF.